The clone carrying this T cell receptor beta chain occurred many times. Its antigen is undetermined. This record comes from a study of breast tumors, draining lymph nodes, adjacent tissues. Overall study results and limits: Luminal-like breast cancer showed significantly greater tumor-nontumor repertoire similarity than basal-like breast cancer did.

Axillary draining lymph nodes of breast cancer patients supplied the node samples. TCRdb passed the multiplex PCR reads through MiXCR, listing each CDR3 protein once. The table records 83,000 or so distinct CDR3 sequences, roughly 19% of them present only once. This CDR3 is 15 amino acids long. Germline CDR1 reads SGHDT; CDR2 reads YYEEEE. V lost 4 bases to trimming and J lost 7 bases; unmatched junction nucleotides: 9. J is TRBJ1-5 and V is TRBV5-6, with TRBD1 identical over 9 bases. This clonotype originated in a female donor with breast cancer. Some clones in this sample may be carry-over from other donors' samples. Sample: axillary lymph node tissue. This CDR3 is CASSPGTGSGQPQHF. The CDR3 DNA reads TGTGCCAGCAGCCCCGGGACAGGGTCGGGGCAGCCCCAGCATTTT.